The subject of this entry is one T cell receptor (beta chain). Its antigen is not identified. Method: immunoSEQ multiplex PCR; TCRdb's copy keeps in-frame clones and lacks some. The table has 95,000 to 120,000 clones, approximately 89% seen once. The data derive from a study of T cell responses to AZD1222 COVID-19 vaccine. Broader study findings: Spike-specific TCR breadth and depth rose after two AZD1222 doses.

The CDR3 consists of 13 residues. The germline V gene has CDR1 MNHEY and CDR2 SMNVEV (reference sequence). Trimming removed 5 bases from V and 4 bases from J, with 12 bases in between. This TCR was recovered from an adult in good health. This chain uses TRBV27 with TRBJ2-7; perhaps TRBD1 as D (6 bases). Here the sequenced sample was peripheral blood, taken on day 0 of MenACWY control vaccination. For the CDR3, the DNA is TGTGCCAGCAGTCCAACACAGGGTTACGAGCAGTACTTC. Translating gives CASSPTQGYEQYF.